The 23 T cell receptor beta chains listed next were all sequenced from one sample in a study of T cell responses to AZD1222 COVID-19 vaccine. Clones were sequenced by immunoSEQ multiplex PCR, and TCRdb holds only the in-frame ones, with some missing. This repertoire shows more than 100,000 clones, 65% to 90% found once; its top ten account for about 7.8%. The source material was peripheral blood, sampled on day 0 of AZD1222 vaccination. These receptors were obtained from an adult in good health.

The chain recombines TRBV5-4 with TRBJ2-7; D gene uncertain. Trimming left V 6 bases short and J 2 bases short, with 15 bases between. Germline V gene lookup returns CDR1 SGHNT and CDR2 YYREEE (reference sequence). This CDR3 is built from 14 residues. CDR3 in amino acids: CASILPVRTYEQYF. Written as DNA, the CDR3 is TGTGCCAGCATCCTTCCCGTGCGTACCTACGAGCAGTACTTC.

The V and J genes are TRBV7-2 and TRBJ2-1; 8 positions match TRBD1. The CDR3 covers 14 residues. CDR1 and CDR2 from the germline V gene are SGHTA and FQGNSA. V lost 4 bases and J lost 10; bases outside the gene matches: 9. CDR3 amino acids: CASSSRDRGWEQFF. CDR3 nucleotides: TGTGCCAGCAGCTCGAGAGACAGGGGTTGGGAGCAGTTCTTC.

This clone was seen a few times. The chain is built from TRBV9 and TRBJ2-1; D is unclear. V was pared by 0 bases and J by 9 bases, with 16 bases between. The CDR3 contains 15 residues. Germline V gene data show CDR1 as SGDLS and CDR2 as YYNGEE. CDR3 in DNA: TGTGCCAGCAGCGTAGGGTGGACGGCAGGCGGTGAGCAGTTCTTC. It translates to CASSVGWTAGGEQFF.

The chain is built from TRBV5-8 and TRBJ2-2; 8 bases fit TRBD2. J was trimmed by 5 bases and V by 4 bases; bases with no gene match: 10. Germline V gives CDR1 SGHTS, CDR2 YDEGEE. This CDR3 comprises 16 residues. The CDR3 spells CASSPFGRARTGELFF. Written as DNA, the CDR3 is TGTGCCAGCAGCCCTTTCGGGAGGGCCCGAACCGGGGAGCTGTTTTTT.

V is TRBV6-6 and J is TRBJ1-5; a weak D match, TRBD1 (5 bases). Looked up from germline, CDR1 is MNHNY and CDR2 is SVGAGI (reference sequence). The CDR3 has 12 amino acids. Trimming left V 7 bases short and J 11 bases short, with 15 bases between. The CDR3 region has the DNA TGTGCCAGCAAACAGGAGGGACCGGCCCAGCATTTT. This translates into CASKQEGPAQHF.

The chain recombines TRBV9 with TRBJ2-2; D call uncertain. V shed 0 bases and J shed 1 base, with 4 bases lying between them. Germline V gene data show CDR1 as SGDLS and CDR2 as YYNGEE. The CDR3 has 14 amino acids. The CDR3, as DNA: TGTGCCAGCAGCGTAGATCGGAACACCGGGGAGCTGTTTTTT. It specifies CASSVDRNTGELFF.

V is TRBV6-6 and J is TRBJ1-1, with 7 bases that match TRBD1. Germline CDR1 MNHNY, CDR2 SVGAGI (reference sequence). The CDR3 loop spans 13 amino acids. J gave up 4 bases and V 6 bases, and 5 bases lay outside the gene matches. The CDR3 sequence: CASRAGGVTEAFF. The CDR3 nucleotides are TGTGCCAGCAGGGCAGGGGGGGTCACTGAAGCTTTCTTT.

The chain recombines TRBV10-2 with TRBJ2-3, with 7 bases matching TRBD2. CDR1 and CDR2 from the germline V gene are WSHSY and SAAADI. Trimming cost V 6 bases and J 4 bases; bases outside gene matches: 19. CDR3 length: 18 residues. The CDR3 DNA reads as TGCGCCAGCAGGGGTAGGGGTGAGAGAACTACTAGCGCAGATACGCAGTATTTT. It translates to CASRGRGERTTSADTQYF.

The chain combines TRBV7-2 with TRBJ1-5; maybe TRBD1 (5 bases). This CDR3 is 15 amino acids long. The V end was cut by 1 base, the J end by 7 bases, with 14 bases between. Looked up from germline, CDR1 is SGHTA and CDR2 is FQGNSA. CDR3 nucleotides: TGTGCCAGCAGCTTAGAGGTCCAGGGCGTCCAGCCCCAGCATTTT. Translated: CASSLEVQGVQPQHF. Complete variable domain (other parts from reference TRBV7-2 and TRBJ1-5): GAGVSQSPSNKVTEKGKDVELRCDPISGHTALYWYRQSLGQGLEFLIYFQGNSAPDKSGLPSDRFSAERTGGSVSTLTIQRTQQEDSAVYLCASSLEVQGVQPQHFGDGTRLSIL.

The chain couples TRBV5-6 to TRBJ2-7; 7 positions agree with TRBD1. J was trimmed by 1 base and V by 1 base; bases with no gene match: 5. This CDR3 comprises 15 residues. From germline, CDR1 is SGHDT and CDR2 YYEEEE. This CDR3 reads CASSLFAGGSYEQYF. In DNA, the CDR3 is TGTGCCAGCAGCTTGTTCGCAGGGGGTTCCTACGAGCAGTACTTC.

The rearrangement joins TRBV13 to TRBJ1-1; D remains unclear. The CDR3 is 17 residues long. The germline V and J ends were trimmed by 4 bases and 3 bases, with 21 bases remaining between them. The germline V gene encodes CDR1 PRHDT and CDR2 FYEKMQ (reference sequence). Written as DNA, the CDR3 is TGTGCCAGCAGCTCGACGATGAGTCCCCCAAGGCACACTGAAGCTTTCTTT. This encodes CASSSTMSPPRHTEAFF. Full variable domain (rest looked up from reference TRBV13 and TRBJ1-1): AAGVIQSPRHLIKEKRETATLKCYPIPRHDTVYWYQQGPGQDPQFLISFYEKMQSDKGSIPDRFSAQQFSDYHSELNMSSLELGDSALYFCASSSTMSPPRHTEAFFGQGTRLTVV.

V gene TRBV7-9 combines with J gene TRBJ1-2; 8 nucleotides agree with TRBD1. After removal of 2 bases from V and 3 bases from J, the junction contained 8 bases not matched to a gene. CDR1 SEHNR and CDR2 FQNEAQ come from the germline V gene (reference sequence). The CDR3 length is 16 residues. The CDR3 coding sequence is TGTGCCAGCAGCTTACTTGCGGCAGGGGGCGACTATGGCTACACCTTC. Protein: CASSLLAAGGDYGYTF.

The genes are TRBV30 and TRBJ2-1; TRBD2 matches at 7 bases. In germline, CDR1 is GTSNPN, CDR2 SVGIG (reference sequence). The CDR3 spans 17 residues. Trimming at V came to 3 bases and at J to 4 bases, leaving 15 bases not matched to a gene. CDR3 amino acids: CAWRTSYYGAIYNEQFF. In nucleotides, the CDR3 is TGTGCCTGGAGGACTAGCTATTATGGGGCGATTTACAATGAGCAGTTCTTC. Using reference TRBV30 and TRBJ2-1 for the parts outside the CDR3, the full variable domain is SQTIHQWPATLVQPVGSPLSLECTVEGTSNPNLYWYRQAAGRGLQLLFYSVGIGQISSEVPQNLSASRPQDRQFILSSKKLLLSDSGFYLCAWRTSYYGAIYNEQFFGPGTRLTVL.

V usage is TRBV4-3 and J usage is TRBJ2-1; perhaps D is TRBD1 or TRBD2 (5 bases each). CDR3 length: 16 amino acids. V lost 1 base and J lost 10, with 20 bases in between. Germline CDR1 reads LGHNA; CDR2 reads YSLEER. The CDR3 reads CASSQGGTGRRGEQFF. In DNA form, the CDR3 reads TGCGCCAGCAGCCAAGGGGGGACGGGCAGGCGAGGGGAGCAGTTCTTC.

The gene calls are TRBV6-2 or TRBV6-3 and TRBJ2-3, with D possibly being TRBD2 (5 bases). The CDR3 covers 18 residues. Per germline, CDR1 MNHEY and CDR2 SVGEGT. Trimming took 2 bases from V and 2 from J, leaving 20 bases between them. The DNA of the CDR3 is TGTGCCAGCAGTTACCCCCGGAGCGGTTTGGCCCTCACAGATACGCAGTATTTT. This encodes CASSYPRSGLALTDTQYF.

This chain uses TRBV13 with TRBJ2-2, with TRBD2 matching 12 bases. Germline CDR1 reads PRHDT; CDR2 reads FYEKMQ (reference sequence). After removal of 5 bases from V and 4 bases from J, the junction contained 5 bases not matched to a gene. CDR3 length equals 16 residues. CDR3 nucleotides: TGTGCCAGCAGCCCGGGACTAGCGGGCTCCACCGGGGAGCTGTTTTTT. This encodes CASSPGLAGSTGELFF. Full variable domain (outside the CDR3, taken from reference TRBV13 and TRBJ2-2): AAGVIQSPRHLIKEKRETATLKCYPIPRHDTVYWYQQGPGQDPQFLISFYEKMQSDKGSIPDRFSAQQFSDYHSELNMSSLELGDSALYFCASSPGLAGSTGELFFGEGSRLTVL.

The gene calls are TRBV5-1 and TRBJ1-3, with a possible D match to TRBD1 (6 bases). The CDR3 has 14 residues. Per germline, CDR1 SGHRS and CDR2 YFSETQ. With 4 bases removed from V and 8 bases from J, the gap between germline ends came to 16 bases. The CDR3 nucleotides read TGCGCCAGCAGCACCACAGGGAGGGAAGACACCATATATTTT. This gives the protein CASSTTGREDTIYF.

This chain joins TRBV6-5 and TRBJ1-5, with 11 bases identical to TRBD1. Germline CDR1 is MNHEY and CDR2 is SVGAGI. This CDR3 spans 15 amino acids. The ends lost 2 bases at V and 7 bases at J; junction bases unmatched: 4. The CDR3 is CASSYRWTGGQPQHF. DNA of the CDR3: TGTGCCAGCAGTTACCGTTGGACAGGGGGCCAGCCCCAGCATTTT.

The chain couples TRBV6-2 or TRBV6-3 to TRBJ2-3; TRBD2 aligns across 11 bases. Germline trimming cut 4 bases from V and 7 bases from J; bases unmatched to any gene: 7. This CDR3 is built from 15 residues. CDR1 and CDR2 from the germline V gene are MNHEY and SVGEGT. In DNA, the CDR3 is TGTGCCAGCAGTTGGGAACTAGCGGGGGACCATACGCAGTATTTT. Its translation: CASSWELAGDHTQYF.

J is TRBJ1-4 and V is TRBV12-3 or TRBV12-4, with no clear D. With 6 bases removed from V and 4 bases from J, the gap between germline ends came to 9 bases. The CDR3 consists of 13 residues. The CDR3: CASSPPNNEKLFF. CDR3 sequence (DNA): TGTGCCAGCAGCCCGCCAAATAATGAAAAACTGTTTTTT.

This clone appeared a single time. The chain carries TRBV28 and TRBJ1-5; D is possibly TRBD1 (6 bases). Germline V CDR1 and CDR2: MDHEN, SYDVKM. Trimming shortened V by 3 bases and J by 2 bases, and 14 bases separated the two germline ends. The CDR3 extends over 16 amino acids. DNA of the CDR3: TGTGCCAGCAGTTTGGGCACAGGGTCGGGCAATCAGCCCCAGCATTTT. Its protein product is CASSLGTGSGNQPQHF.

The chain carries TRBV4-3 and TRBJ2-7, with D unresolved. Germline V gives CDR1 LGHNA, CDR2 YSLEER. V lost 4 bases to trimming and J lost 2 bases, with 12 bases between them. This CDR3 comprises 14 residues. CDR3 sequence: CASSPVGQTYEQYF. The CDR3 DNA reads as TGCGCCAGCAGCCCAGTAGGCCAAACCTACGAGCAGTACTTC.

The rearrangement uses TRBV4-3 and TRBJ1-1; perhaps TRBD1 as D (5 bases). This CDR3 is 17 amino acids long. V lost 2 bases and J 4 bases, leaving 20 bases between the germline ends. CDR1 is LGHNA and CDR2 is YSLEER in the germline V gene. The CDR3 DNA reads as TGCGCCAGCAGCCAAACAATTCCGGCAGGGACGGGCACTGAAGCTTTCTTT. As protein: CASSQTIPAGTGTEAFF.